The 9 T cell receptor beta chains reported below all come from one sample, sequenced in a study of T-cell memory formation after mild COVID-19. Each CDR3 protein gets one entry after TCRdb re-called the 5' RACE reads with MiXCR. The sample lists approximately 150,000 distinct CDR3 sequences; about 6.1% were seen once. Input material: PBMCs or a T cell subset sorted from them (not recorded which). These TCRs come from an adult woman who had mild COVID-19 (a few samples of this study predate the infection). Cell type and time point are not known.

The chain combines TRBV9 with TRBJ2-1; no reliable D call. Trimming removed 0 bases at V and 8 bases at J, with 12 bases between. The CDR3 runs to 14 residues. Per germline, CDR1 SGDLS and CDR2 YYNGEE. This CDR3 is CASSVATLVDEQFF. CDR3 DNA sequence: TGTGCCAGCAGCGTAGCTACTTTGGTCGATGAGCAGTTCTTC.

This clonotype was counted ten times or more. The rearrangement joins TRBV20-1 to TRBJ2-6, with TRBD2 matching 7 bases. V lost 6 bases, J lost 0 bases, and 2 bases stayed unmatched. CDR1 is DFQATT, CDR2 SNEGSKA, per germline (reference sequence). CDR3 length equals 14 residues. For the CDR3, the DNA is TGCAGTGCGGGGGGGAGCTCTGGGGCCAACGTCCTGACTTTC. Its translation: CSAGGSSGANVLTF.

The table lists this clonotype with many counts. This sequence joins TRBV30 and TRBJ2-7; TRBD2 matches at 13 bases. There are 17 residues in the CDR3. Germline V CDR1 and CDR2: GTSNPN, SVGIG (reference sequence). After removal of 7 bases from V and 3 bases from J, the junction contained 15 bases not matched to a gene. CDR3 DNA: TGTGCCTCGGAGCCGGGACTAGCGGGAAGTACGGGCTACGAGCAGTACTTC. It yields the protein CASEPGLAGSTGYEQYF.

This clonotype appeared a few times. V gene TRBV18 combines with J gene TRBJ1-1; TRBD1 agrees at 7 bases. This CDR3 contains 14 residues. From germline, CDR1 is KGHSH and CDR2 LQKENI. V shed 2 bases, J shed 6 bases, and the junction held 6 bases outside the gene matches. CDR3 protein: CASSPGTVGAEAFF. CDR3 in DNA: TGTGCCAGCTCACCAGGGACAGTCGGGGCTGAAGCTTTCTTT.

This clonotype was recorded many times. The chain is built from TRBV4-1 and TRBJ1-5; the D is unclear. The germline V and J ends were trimmed by 0 bases and 1 base, with 13 bases remaining between them. Germline V gives CDR1 MGHRA, CDR2 YSYEKL. The CDR3 runs 17 residues. CDR3 DNA: TGCGCCAGCAGCCAAGAGGTTGGGGAGATAAGCAATCAGCCCCAGCATTTT. Amino acids: CASSQEVGEISNQPQHF.

This clonotype was recorded at least ten times. The chain couples TRBV29-1 to TRBJ1-1, with D hard to call. The germline V and J ends were trimmed by 1 base and 1 base, with 13 bases remaining between them. Germline CDR1 reads SQVTM; CDR2 reads ANQGSEA. There are 15 residues in the CDR3. The CDR3 nucleotides read TGCAGCGTTGAAGTCCCACGGACGGCGAACACTGAAGCTTTCTTT. Its protein product is CSVEVPRTANTEAFF.

The table lists this clonotype with many counts. This chain links TRBV5-1 with TRBJ2-2, with D possibly matching TRBD2 (6 bases). The CDR3 totals 14 residues. Germline V gives CDR1 SGHRS, CDR2 YFSETQ. The V end was cut by 4 bases, the J end by 7 bases, with 14 bases between. The chain's CDR3 is CASSLLRGNGELFF. CDR3 DNA: TGCGCCAGCAGCCTCCTCCGGGGGAACGGGGAGCTGTTTTTT.

This chain joins TRBV4-2 and TRBJ2-3, with D possibly being TRBD1 or TRBD2 (6 bases each). Germline CDR1 LGHNA, CDR2 YNFKEQ. The CDR3 covers 14 residues. Trimming shortened V by 6 bases and J by 6 bases, and 16 bases separated the two germline ends. In DNA, the CDR3 is TGTGCCAGCAGTCAAAAAGGGGGACTTGATACGCAGTATTTT. It translates to CASSQKGGLDTQYF.

In its sample, this clonotype was seen many times. The V call is TRBV4-3, the J call TRBJ2-7, with TRBD2 identical over 9 bases. This CDR3 is built from 15 residues. Germline V gene lookup returns CDR1 LGHNA and CDR2 YSLEER. Trimming at V came to 1 base and at J to 6 bases, leaving 7 bases not matched to a gene. As DNA, the CDR3 is TGCGCCAGCAGCCAAGGAGGCGGGAGGGCCGTCGAGCAGTACTTC. This translates into CASSQGGGRAVEQYF.